The T cell receptor (beta chain) described here comes from a study of control samples from healthy donors and cancer patients. Trimming took off 6 bases at V and 0 bases at J, with 12 bases between the two ends. Germline CDR1 reads SGHTA; CDR2 reads FQGNSA. The CDR3 sequence is 16 residues long. This clone was seen only a few times. Other DNA variants within this sample encode the same CDR3. Using immunoSEQ multiplex PCR, the repertoire was profiled, and TCRdb retains in-frame clones only, with some absent. The table has 150,000 or so clones, just under 95% seen once. The chain carries TRBV7-2 and TRBJ1-6; unclear D gene. The specimen sequenced was blood. The receptor was derived from a woman aged 40 to 50 in good health. In DNA form, the CDR3 reads TGTGCCAGCAGACAACCGAGGAGCTCCTATAATTCACCCCTCCACTTT. It is translated as CASRQPRSSYNSPLHF.